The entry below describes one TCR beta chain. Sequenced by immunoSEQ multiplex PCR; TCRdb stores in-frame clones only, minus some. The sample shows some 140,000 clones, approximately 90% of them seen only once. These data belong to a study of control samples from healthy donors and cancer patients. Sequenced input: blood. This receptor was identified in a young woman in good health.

DNA for the CDR3: TGTGCCAGCAGCAGGGACGGTTCCTACGAGCAGTACTTC. Translated: CASSRDGSYEQYF. V usage is TRBV4-2 and J usage is TRBJ2-7, with D perhaps given as TRBD1 or TRBD2 (5 bases each). Germline assignment: CDR1 LGHNA and CDR2 YNFKEQ. The CDR3 totals 13 residues. Between the trimmed V and J ends, which lost 5 bases and 1 base, there was a span of 9 bases.